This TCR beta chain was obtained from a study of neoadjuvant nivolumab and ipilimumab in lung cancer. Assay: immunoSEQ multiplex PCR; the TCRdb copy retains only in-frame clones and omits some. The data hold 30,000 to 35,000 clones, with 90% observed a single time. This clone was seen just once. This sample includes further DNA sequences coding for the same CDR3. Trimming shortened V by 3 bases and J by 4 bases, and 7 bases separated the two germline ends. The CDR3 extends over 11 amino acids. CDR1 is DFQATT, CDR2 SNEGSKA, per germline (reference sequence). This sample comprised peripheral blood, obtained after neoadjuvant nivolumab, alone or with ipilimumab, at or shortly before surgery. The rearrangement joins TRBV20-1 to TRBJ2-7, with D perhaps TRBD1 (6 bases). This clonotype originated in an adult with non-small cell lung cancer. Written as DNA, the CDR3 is TGCAGTGCTAGCAGGGGTTACGAGCAGTACTTC. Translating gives CSASRGYEQYF.